This TCR beta chain was captured by sequencing in a study of T cells in Graves' hyperthyroidism and ophthalmopathy. Overall study: Pretreatment peripheral blood was obtained at initial diagnosis.

This clonotype turned up a few times. Amplification of TCR beta CDR3 regions was performed using RNA transcripts as template. The HTBI primer set served for first-round RT-PCR of the TCR CDR3. TCRdb re-called the multiplex PCR reads with MiXCR, one entry per CDR3 protein. The sample has 450,000 to 650,000 distinct CDR3 sequences; approximately 17% are singletons. CDR3 size: 14 residues. The junction had 11 bases not matched to a gene; V was cut back by 7 bases and J by 10 bases. The rearrangement links TRBV12-3 or TRBV12-4 to TRBJ1-4; the match to TRBD1 covers 8 bases. The receptor's source is a woman between 18 and 30 years old with Graves' ophthalmopathy. The sequenced material came from blood. The CDR3 sequence is CASTPSGGEGKLFF. The DNA for the CDR3 is TGTGCCAGCACCCCATCAGGGGGCGAAGGAAAACTGTTTTTT.